The 8 T cell receptor beta chains in this list originate from one sample, sequenced in a study of CD8 T cells in Susac syndrome. Random-hexamer reverse transcription was applied to about 0.5 to 1 ug RNA. TCRdb processed the immunoSEQ multiplex PCR reads anew with MiXCR; each CDR3 protein has one entry. The table records around 200,000 distinct CDR3 sequences, approximately 95% of them present only once. The sample taken for sequencing was CD8+ T cells from PBMCs. Receptor source: a human donor with Susac syndrome.

The rearrangement links TRBV11-2 to TRBJ1-2, with 8 bases matching TRBD1. V gave up 2 bases and J gave up 2 bases; unmatched junction bases: 7. Germline V gene lookup returns CDR1 SGHAT and CDR2 FQNNGV. The CDR3 runs to 16 residues. CDR3 protein: CASSLPMTGENYGYTF. In nucleotides, the CDR3 is TGTGCCAGCAGCTTACCTATGACAGGGGAAAACTATGGCTACACCTTC.

The V gene is TRBV20-1, the J gene TRBJ2-1, with D possibly TRBD2 on 6 matching bases. Germline CDR1 is DFQATT and CDR2 is SNEGSKA (reference sequence). V was cut by 5 bases and J by 4 bases, with 12 bases left in between. The CDR3 covers 13 residues. The CDR3 bases are TGCAGTGCTCGTTGGGAGGCTTACAATGAGCAGTTCTTC. Amino acid sequence: CSARWEAYNEQFF.

The chain joins TRBV6-2 or TRBV6-3 to TRBJ2-5; 7 bases agree with TRBD1. The J segment lost 0 bases and the V segment lost 4 bases, leaving 8 bases of the junction unmatched. This CDR3 region has 16 residues. Germline CDR1 and CDR2: MNHEY and SVGEGT. The CDR3 coding sequence is TGTGCCAGCAGTTTCCTCCGGACAGGCTACCAAGAGACCCAGTACTTC. This translates into CASSFLRTGYQETQYF.

The chain links TRBV25-1 to TRBJ1-1; D is possibly TRBD1 (6 bases). CDR1 and CDR2 (germline): MGHDK, SYGVNS. The CDR3 has 15 residues. V lost 2 bases to trimming and J lost 0 bases, with 10 bases between them. The CDR3 sequence: CASSEVQGLNTEAFF. As DNA, the CDR3 is TGTGCCAGCAGTGAAGTTCAGGGGCTGAACACTGAAGCTTTCTTT.

This clonotype was detected once. The chain combines TRBV10-3 with TRBJ2-7, with 9 bases that match TRBD1. The CDR3 length is 19 residues. Germline CDR1 is ENHRY and CDR2 is SYGVKD. Trimming took 3 bases from V and 4 from J; bases not matched to a gene: 19. The CDR3 coding sequence is TGTGCCATCAGTGAAAATTTGGCACAGGGGGCGCGAGGGGTATACGAGCAGTACTTC. Its protein is CAISENLAQGARGVYEQYF.

The rearrangement joins TRBV27 to TRBJ2-7; 7 bases map to TRBD2. The CDR3 has 14 residues. Germline V gives CDR1 MNHEY, CDR2 SMNVEV (reference sequence). V was clipped by 8 bases and J by 4 bases; unmatched bases: 11. CDR3: CASGPTSPAYEQYF. CDR3 coding DNA: TGTGCCAGCGGCCCGACTAGCCCGGCTTACGAGCAGTACTTC.

This sequence joins TRBV4-1 and TRBJ1-5, with TRBD1 identical over 8 bases. The CDR3 loop spans 15 amino acids. CDR1 MGHRA and CDR2 YSYEKL come from the germline V gene. Trimming cost V 0 bases and J 7 bases; bases outside gene matches: 5. The CDR3 is CASSQEDQGAQPQHF. The CDR3 DNA is TGCGCCAGCAGCCAAGAGGATCAGGGGGCCCAGCCCCAGCATTTT.

This chain connects TRBV20-1 to TRBJ2-3; 9 positions agree with TRBD1. J was trimmed by 2 bases and V by 4 bases; bases with no gene match: 7. Germline CDR1 is DFQATT and CDR2 is SNEGSKA (reference sequence). The CDR3 consists of 15 residues. The CDR3 coding sequence is TGCAGTGCTACAAGGACAGGGGTAAACACAGATACGCAGTATTTT. Translation: CSATRTGVNTDTQYF.